This record concerns one T cell receptor (beta chain) sequence. The target antigen is unknown. This record belongs to a study of regulatory dendritic cells for organ transplantation. Overall study findings and caveats: Regulatory dendritic cells appeared to expand memory CD8+ clones less than mature ones.

V gave up 3 bases and J gave up 7 bases, with 19 bases separating them. The CDR3 loop spans 15 amino acids. The germline gives CDR1 SGHNT, CDR2 YENEEA. Produced via immunoSEQ multiplex PCR; TCRdb's table is partial and in-frame only. The sample lists 30,000 to 35,000 clones, around 90% occurring once. This clonotype was sampled from a human donor in good health. The sequenced material came from naive CD4+ T cells from blood. The subset here: CD45RA+ naive T cells. The chain carries TRBV11-3 and TRBJ2-7; TRBD2 might be the D (7 bases). The CDR3 sequence is CASSLGQAGRREQYF. CDR3 bases: TGTGCCAGCAGCTTGGGACAAGCGGGGCGCCGTGAGCAGTACTTC.